This T cell receptor beta chain derives from a study of T cell responses to AZD1222 COVID-19 vaccine. Study-wide findings and caveats: Spike-specific TCR breadth and depth grew following two AZD1222 doses. There were repertoire samples only from the period after the peak T cell response.

Trimming took 6 bases from V and 4 from J; bases not matched to a gene: 6. Germline V lookup: CDR1 ENHRY, CDR2 SYGVKD. CDR3 length: 14 amino acids. The table came from immunoSEQ multiplex PCR; TCRdb's copy has only in-frame clones and leaves some out. The sample yields 150,000 to 200,000 clones, around 94% seen once. As concerns this clone: Its antigen is currently unknown.

The chain couples TRBV10-3 to TRBJ2-3; the match to TRBD1 covers 8 bases. The clonotype originates from an adult in good health. This sample comprised peripheral blood, obtained on day 0 of AZD1222 vaccination. The chain's CDR3 is CAIRQGQGPDTQYF. The CDR3 nucleotides are TGTGCCATCAGACAAGGACAGGGCCCAGATACGCAGTATTTT.